Detailed here is one TCR beta chain. Its antigen is unknown. Method: immunoSEQ multiplex PCR; TCRdb's copy keeps in-frame clones and lacks some. The table includes tens of thousands of clones, about two thirds detected once. The data were taken from a study of STAT5B mutations in CD4+ large granular lymphocyte leukemia. General study findings and limits: 8/27 top patient clones versus 2/35 control clones were TRBV06-family. Main leukemic clonotypes were patient-specific, but approximately 27% appeared at low frequency elsewhere.

CDR1 is SGHTA and CDR2 is FQGNSA in the germline V gene. The germline V and J ends were trimmed by 1 base and 5 bases, with 12 bases remaining between them. The CDR3 is made up of 15 amino acids. Sequencing was done on a sample of CD4+ T cells from blood buffy coats. This rearrangement joins TRBV7-2 to TRBJ2-1; D perhaps matches TRBD2 (5 bases). The sequence was collected from a human donor in good health. CDR3 nucleotides: TGTGCCAGCAGCTTAGACCGGGGAATACACAATGAGCAGTTCTTC. Protein product: CASSLDRGIHNEQFF.